This T cell receptor (beta chain) was identified during a study of blood T cell repertoires in COVID-19. About the study: Samples of COVID-19 (acute and convalescent) were obtained from the United States, Italy and Spain. Sample material is recorded as cDNA or gDNA derived from T cells, B-cell-depleted T cells, or PBMCs.

From germline, CDR1 is LNHNV and CDR2 YYDKDF (reference sequence). Trimming cost V 0 bases and J 6 bases; bases outside gene matches: 5. This CDR3 has 15 residues. Original processing notes: Amplification with reference gene primers provided the estimates of nucleated cell counts. Using immunoSEQ multiplex PCR, the repertoire was profiled, and TCRdb retains in-frame clones only, with some absent. That table gives V, J and clone size, and the DNA gave D and trimming. The table lists 250,000 to 300,000 clones, approximately 91% of them singletons. This TCR came from a woman in her thirties or forties who had recovered from COVID-19. J is TRBJ2-7 and V is TRBV15; 10 bases agree with TRBD2. Source material: peripheral blood. The CDR3 is CATSRDLAGVREQYF. The CDR3 DNA is TGTGCCACCAGCAGAGATCTAGCGGGAGTCCGCGAGCAGTACTTC.